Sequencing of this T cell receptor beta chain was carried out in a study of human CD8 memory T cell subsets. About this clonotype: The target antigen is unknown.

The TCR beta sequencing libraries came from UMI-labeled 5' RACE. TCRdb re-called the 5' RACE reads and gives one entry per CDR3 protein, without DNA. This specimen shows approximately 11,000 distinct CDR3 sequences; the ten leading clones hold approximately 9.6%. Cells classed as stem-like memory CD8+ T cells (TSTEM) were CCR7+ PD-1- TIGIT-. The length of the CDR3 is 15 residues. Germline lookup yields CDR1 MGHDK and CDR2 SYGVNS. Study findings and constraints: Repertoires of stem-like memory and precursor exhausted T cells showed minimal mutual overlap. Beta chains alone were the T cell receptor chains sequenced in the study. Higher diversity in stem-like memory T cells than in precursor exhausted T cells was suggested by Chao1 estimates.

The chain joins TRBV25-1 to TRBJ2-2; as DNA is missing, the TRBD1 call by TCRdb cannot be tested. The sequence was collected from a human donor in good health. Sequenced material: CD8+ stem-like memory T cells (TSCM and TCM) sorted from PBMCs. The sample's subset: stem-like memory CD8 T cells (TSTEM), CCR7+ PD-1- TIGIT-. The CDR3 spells CASSVYTGGTGELFF.